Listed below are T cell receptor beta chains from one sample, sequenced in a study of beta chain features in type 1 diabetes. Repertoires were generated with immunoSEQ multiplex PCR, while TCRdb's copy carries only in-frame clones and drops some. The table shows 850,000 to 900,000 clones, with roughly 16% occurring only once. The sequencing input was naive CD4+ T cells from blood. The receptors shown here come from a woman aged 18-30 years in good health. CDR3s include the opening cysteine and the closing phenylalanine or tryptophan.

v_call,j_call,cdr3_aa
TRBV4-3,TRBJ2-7,CASSQDSKSSYEQYF
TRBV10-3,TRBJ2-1,CAISQAPGLAGSSSYNEQFF
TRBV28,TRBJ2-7,CASSYRVVYEQYF
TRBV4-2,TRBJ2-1,CASSQGPQGGYNEQFF
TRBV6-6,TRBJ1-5,CASSYSGPLKVQPQHF
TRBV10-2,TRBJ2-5,CASLLGETQYF
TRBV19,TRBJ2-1,CASALAESSYNEQFF
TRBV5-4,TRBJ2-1,CASSPGGAGSYNEQFF
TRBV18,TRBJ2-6,CASSPPGGWGANVLTF
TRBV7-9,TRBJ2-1,CASSWTSGSPGQFF
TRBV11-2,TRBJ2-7,CASSFGTTRSYEQYF
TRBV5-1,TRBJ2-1,CASSFPDEQFF
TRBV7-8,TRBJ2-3,CASSLRTGRVRVAGYSDTQYF
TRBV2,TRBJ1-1,CASSVKGNTEAFF
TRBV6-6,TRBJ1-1,CATDDRANTEAFF
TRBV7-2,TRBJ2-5,CASSLRGETQYF
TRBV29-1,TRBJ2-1,CSVVPGTSFYRNEQFF
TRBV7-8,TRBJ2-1,CASSISALGQFF
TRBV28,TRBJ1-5,CASSLERWGNQPQHF
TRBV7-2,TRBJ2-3,CASSLATSTSTDTQYF
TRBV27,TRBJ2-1,CASSFSWEAPYNEQFF
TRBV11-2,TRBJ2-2,CASSFKIRTKKRNTGELFF
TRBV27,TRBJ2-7,CASRRQEEYEQYF
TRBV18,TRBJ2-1,CASSPASGRFFEQFF
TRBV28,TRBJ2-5,CASSQGDTQETQYF
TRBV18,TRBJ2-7,CASSQPNTYEQYF
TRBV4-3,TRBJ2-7,CASSQDPGAFYEQYF
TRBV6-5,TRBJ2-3,CASSYSGRGGADTQYF
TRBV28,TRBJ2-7,CASSGYEQYF
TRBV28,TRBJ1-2,CASRGILLDGNYGYTF
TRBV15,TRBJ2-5,CATSRGGTGKPTQETQYF
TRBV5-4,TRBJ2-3,CASSFGGADTQYF
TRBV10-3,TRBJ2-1,CAISEGQGFNEQFF
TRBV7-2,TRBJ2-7,CASSRRTGLDEQYF
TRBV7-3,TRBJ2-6,CASSPRLSGANVLTF
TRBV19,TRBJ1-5,CASSNSNQGGNQPQHF
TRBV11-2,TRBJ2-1,CASSIPGTSGLNEQFF
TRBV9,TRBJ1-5,CASSVEYRDSRVLSNQPQHF
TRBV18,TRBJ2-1,CASSPPQGPYNEQFF
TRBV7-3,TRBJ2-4,CASSISGSLCVGRWSIQYF
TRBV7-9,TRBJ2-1,CASSSWDRGTYNEQFF
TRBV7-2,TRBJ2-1,CASSNGGGAYNEQFF
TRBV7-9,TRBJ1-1,CASSLAGVNTEAFF
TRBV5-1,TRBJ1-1,CASSLRMNTEAFF
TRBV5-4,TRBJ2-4,CASSYQRGNIQYF
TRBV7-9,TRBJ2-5,CASSAVGETQYF
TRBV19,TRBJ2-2,CASSIRSSANTGELFF
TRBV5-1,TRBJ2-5,CASSLESLQETQYF
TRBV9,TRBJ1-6,CASSSSGQDNSPLHF
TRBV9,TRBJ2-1,CASSLGTSGYNEQFF
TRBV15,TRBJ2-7,CATSRDPGTSGNEQYF
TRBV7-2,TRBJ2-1,CASSPSGSMFNEQFF
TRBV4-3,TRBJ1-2,CASSQDLGQGTFGYTF
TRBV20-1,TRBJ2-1,CSALRGREQFF
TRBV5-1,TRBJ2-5,CASSQVAGGPKETQYF
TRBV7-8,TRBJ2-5,CASSLARGYQETQYF
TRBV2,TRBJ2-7,CASRWGQGFEQYF